The 5 T cell receptor beta chains in this list originate from one sample, sequenced in a study of blood T cell repertoires in COVID-19. The method was immunoSEQ multiplex PCR; TCRdb's version includes in-frame clones alone and lacks a portion of them. Of hundreds of thousands of clones listed, about 80% are singletons. The specimen was peripheral blood. Receptors originate from a man of 80 years or more with acute or convalescent COVID-19.

The chain combines TRBV4-2 with TRBJ1-4, with 9 bases aligning to TRBD1. Germline V gene data show CDR1 as LGHNA and CDR2 as YNFKEQ. The length of the CDR3 is 15 residues. The ends lost 1 base at V and 5 bases at J; junction bases unmatched: 2. CDR3 in amino acids: CASSQATGGNEKLFF. CDR3 in DNA: TGTGCCAGCAGCCAAGCGACAGGGGGGAATGAAAAACTGTTTTTT.

The table lists this clone with a count of one. The chain uses TRBV11-3 and TRBJ1-2; D call uncertain. Deletions cut 1 base from V and 1 base from J, with 16 bases between. Germline values: CDR1 SGHNT, CDR2 YENEEA. The CDR3 totals 17 residues. The chain's CDR3 is CASSLAEASRDNYGYTF. The CDR3 region has the DNA TGTGCCAGCAGCTTAGCTGAAGCCTCGAGGGATAACTATGGCTACACCTTC.

The CDR3, as DNA: TGTGCCAGTAGTATGGCACAGGCTTCCTATGGCTACACCTTC. This translates into CASSMAQASYGYTF. The gene calls are TRBV19 and TRBJ1-2; D is perhaps TRBD1 (5 bases). The length of the CDR3 is 14 residues. Per germline, CDR1 LNHDA and CDR2 SQIVND (reference sequence). V was pared by 3 bases and J by 4 bases, with 12 bases between. The full variable domain, with the rest looked up from reference TRBV19 and TRBJ1-2, is DGGITQSPKYLFRKEGQNVTLSCEQNLNHDAMYWYRQDPGQGLRLIYYSQIVNDFQKGDIAEGYSVSREKKESFPLTVTSAQKNPTAFYLCASSMAQASYGYTFGSGTRLTVV.

CDR3 bases: TGTGCCAGCAGCTTGGTACAGTTGAACACTGAAGCTTTCTTT. Its translation: CASSLVQLNTEAFF. The chain has TRBV5-5 and TRBJ1-1; D is ambiguous. V was pared by 0 bases and J by 0 bases, with 6 bases between. CDR3 length: 14 residues. The germline V gene has CDR1 SGHKS and CDR2 YYEKEE (reference sequence).

The V call is TRBV28, the J call TRBJ1-2; 7 bases are shared with TRBD1. The CDR3 sequence is 14 residues long. The J segment lost 4 bases and the V segment lost 2 bases, leaving 4 bases of the junction unmatched. Germline CDR1 reads MDHEN; CDR2 reads SYDVKM. The CDR3 DNA reads TGTGCCAGCAGTTTAGCGGACAGGCCCTATGGCTACACCTTC. This sequence encodes CASSLADRPYGYTF.